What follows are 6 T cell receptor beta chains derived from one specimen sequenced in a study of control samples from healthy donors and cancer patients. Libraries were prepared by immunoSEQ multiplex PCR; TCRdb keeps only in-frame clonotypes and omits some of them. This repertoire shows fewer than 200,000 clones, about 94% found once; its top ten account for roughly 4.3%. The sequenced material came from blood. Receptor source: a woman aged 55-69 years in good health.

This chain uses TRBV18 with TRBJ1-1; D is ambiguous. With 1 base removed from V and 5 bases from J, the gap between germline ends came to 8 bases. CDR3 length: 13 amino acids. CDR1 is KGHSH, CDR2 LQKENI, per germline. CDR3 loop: CASSPLVRTEAFF. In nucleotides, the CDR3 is TGTGCCAGCTCACCACTGGTGCGGACTGAAGCTTTCTTT.

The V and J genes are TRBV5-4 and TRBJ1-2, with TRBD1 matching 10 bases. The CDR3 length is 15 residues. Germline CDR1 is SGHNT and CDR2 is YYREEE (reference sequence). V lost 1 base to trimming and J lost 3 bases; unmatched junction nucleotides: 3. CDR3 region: CASSLTDRGDYGYTF. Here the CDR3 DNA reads TGTGCCAGCAGCTTGACGGACAGGGGGGACTATGGCTACACCTTC.

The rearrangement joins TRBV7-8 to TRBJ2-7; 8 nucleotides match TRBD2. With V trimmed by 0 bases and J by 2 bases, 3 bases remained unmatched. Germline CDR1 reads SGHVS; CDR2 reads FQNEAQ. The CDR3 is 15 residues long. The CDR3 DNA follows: TGTGCCAGCAGCTTAGCGGCGGGGGGTACCTACGAGCAGTACTTC. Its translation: CASSLAAGGTYEQYF.

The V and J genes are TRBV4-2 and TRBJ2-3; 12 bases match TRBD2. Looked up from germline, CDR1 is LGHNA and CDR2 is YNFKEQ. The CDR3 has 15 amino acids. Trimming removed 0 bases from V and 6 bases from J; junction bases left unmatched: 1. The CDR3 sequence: CASSQELAGGDTQYF. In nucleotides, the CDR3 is TGTGCCAGCAGCCAAGAACTAGCGGGGGGCGATACGCAGTATTTT.

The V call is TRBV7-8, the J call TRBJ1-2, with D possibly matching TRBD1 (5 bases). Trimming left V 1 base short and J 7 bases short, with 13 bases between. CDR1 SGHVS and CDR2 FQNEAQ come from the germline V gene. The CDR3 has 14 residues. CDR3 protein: CASSLEDTPGGYTF. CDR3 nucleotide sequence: TGTGCCAGCAGCTTAGAGGACACCCCGGGTGGCTACACCTTC.

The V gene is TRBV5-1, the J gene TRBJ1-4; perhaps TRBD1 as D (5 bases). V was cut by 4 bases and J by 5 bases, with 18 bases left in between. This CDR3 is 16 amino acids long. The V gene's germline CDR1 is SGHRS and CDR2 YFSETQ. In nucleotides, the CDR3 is TGCGCCAGCAGCGGGGGTAGAGTCAGAACAAATGAAAAACTGTTTTTT. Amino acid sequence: CASSGGRVRTNEKLFF.